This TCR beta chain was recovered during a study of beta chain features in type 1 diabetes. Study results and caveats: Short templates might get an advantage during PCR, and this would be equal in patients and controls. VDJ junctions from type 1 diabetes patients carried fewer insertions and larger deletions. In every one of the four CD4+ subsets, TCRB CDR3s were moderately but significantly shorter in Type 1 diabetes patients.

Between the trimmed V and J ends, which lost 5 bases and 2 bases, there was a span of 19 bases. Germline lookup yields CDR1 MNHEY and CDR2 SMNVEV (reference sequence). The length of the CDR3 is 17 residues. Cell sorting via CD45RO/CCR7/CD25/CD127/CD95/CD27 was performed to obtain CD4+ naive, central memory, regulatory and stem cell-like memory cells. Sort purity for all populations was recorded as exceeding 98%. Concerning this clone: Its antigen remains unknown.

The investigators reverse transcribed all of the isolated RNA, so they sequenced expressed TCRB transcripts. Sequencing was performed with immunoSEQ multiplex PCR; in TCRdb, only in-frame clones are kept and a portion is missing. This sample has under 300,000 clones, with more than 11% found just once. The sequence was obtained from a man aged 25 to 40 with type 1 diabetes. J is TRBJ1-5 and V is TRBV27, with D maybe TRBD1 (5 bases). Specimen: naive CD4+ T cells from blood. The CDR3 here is CASSPTWTKVGNQPQHF. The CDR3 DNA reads TGTGCCAGCAGTCCCACATGGACAAAGGTGGGCAATCAGCCCCAGCATTTT.